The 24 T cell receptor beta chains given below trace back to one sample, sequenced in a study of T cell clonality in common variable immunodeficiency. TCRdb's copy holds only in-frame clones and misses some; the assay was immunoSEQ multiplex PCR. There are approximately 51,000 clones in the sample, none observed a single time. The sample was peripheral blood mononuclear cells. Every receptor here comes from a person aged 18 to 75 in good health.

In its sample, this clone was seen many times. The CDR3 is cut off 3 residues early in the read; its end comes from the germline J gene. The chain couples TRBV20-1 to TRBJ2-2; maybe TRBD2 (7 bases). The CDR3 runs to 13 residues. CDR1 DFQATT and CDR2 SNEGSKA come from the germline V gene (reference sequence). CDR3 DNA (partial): TGCAGCGCACAGGGAGGGGTCACCGGGGAG. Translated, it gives CSAQGGVTGE. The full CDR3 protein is CSAQGGVTGELFF.

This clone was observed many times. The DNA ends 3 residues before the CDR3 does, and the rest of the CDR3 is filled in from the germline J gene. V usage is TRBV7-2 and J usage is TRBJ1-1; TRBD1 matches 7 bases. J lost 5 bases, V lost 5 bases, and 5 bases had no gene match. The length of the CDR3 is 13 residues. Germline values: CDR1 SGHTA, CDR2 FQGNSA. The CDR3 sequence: CASSTLQGTEAFF. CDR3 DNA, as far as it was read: TGTGCCAGCAGCACTTTACAGGGGACTGAA. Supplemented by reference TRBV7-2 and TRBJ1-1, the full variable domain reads GAGVSQSPSNKVTEKGKDVELRCDPISGHTALYWYRQSLGQGLEFLIYFQGNSAPDKSGLPSDRFSAERTGGSVSTLTIQRTQQEDSAVYLCASSTLQGTEAFFGQGTRLTVV.

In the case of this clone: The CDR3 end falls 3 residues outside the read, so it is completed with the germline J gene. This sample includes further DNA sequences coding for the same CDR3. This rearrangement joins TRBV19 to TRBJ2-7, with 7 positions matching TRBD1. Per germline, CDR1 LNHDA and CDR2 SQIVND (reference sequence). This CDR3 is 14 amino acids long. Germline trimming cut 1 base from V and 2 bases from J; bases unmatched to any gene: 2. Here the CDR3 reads CASSIGQGAYEQYF. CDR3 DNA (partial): TGTGCCAGTAGTATAGGACAGGGCGCCTACGAG.

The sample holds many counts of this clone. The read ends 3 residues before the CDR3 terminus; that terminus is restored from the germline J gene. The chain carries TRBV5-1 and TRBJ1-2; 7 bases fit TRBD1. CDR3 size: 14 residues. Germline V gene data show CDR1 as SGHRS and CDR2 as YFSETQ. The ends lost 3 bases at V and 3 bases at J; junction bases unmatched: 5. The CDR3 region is CASSSGTEDYGYTF. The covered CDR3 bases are TGCGCCAGCAGCTCCGGGACAGAGGACTATGGC.

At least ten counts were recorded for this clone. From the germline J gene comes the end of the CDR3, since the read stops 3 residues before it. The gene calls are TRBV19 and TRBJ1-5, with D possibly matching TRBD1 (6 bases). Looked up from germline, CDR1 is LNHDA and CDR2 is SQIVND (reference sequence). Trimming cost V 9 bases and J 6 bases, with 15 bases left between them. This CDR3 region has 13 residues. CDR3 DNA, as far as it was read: TGTGCCAGCGAGCAAGGGGGTCGTCAGCCC. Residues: CASEQGGRQP. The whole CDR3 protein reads CASEQGGRQPQHF.

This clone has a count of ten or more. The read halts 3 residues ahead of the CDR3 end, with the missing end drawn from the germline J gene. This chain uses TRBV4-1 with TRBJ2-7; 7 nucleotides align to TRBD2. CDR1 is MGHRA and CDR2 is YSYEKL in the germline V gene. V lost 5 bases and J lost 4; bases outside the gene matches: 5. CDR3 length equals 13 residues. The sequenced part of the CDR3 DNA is TGCGCCAGCAGCGGGGGGGTTGTTTACGAG. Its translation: CASSGGVVYE. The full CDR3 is CASSGGVVYEQYF.

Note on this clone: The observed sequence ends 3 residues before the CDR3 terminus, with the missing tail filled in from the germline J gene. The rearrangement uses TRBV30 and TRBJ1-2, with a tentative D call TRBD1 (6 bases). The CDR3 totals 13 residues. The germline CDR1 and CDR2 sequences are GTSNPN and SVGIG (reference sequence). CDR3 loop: CAWSGSGGLRYTF. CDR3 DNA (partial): TGTGCCTGGAGTGGTAGCGGGGGCTTACGC.

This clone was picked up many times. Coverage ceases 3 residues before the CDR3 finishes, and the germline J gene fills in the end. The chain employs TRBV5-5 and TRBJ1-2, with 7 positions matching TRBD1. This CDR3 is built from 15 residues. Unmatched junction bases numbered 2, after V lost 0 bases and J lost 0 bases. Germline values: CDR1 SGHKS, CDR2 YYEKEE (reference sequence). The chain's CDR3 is CASSLGDSPNYGYTF. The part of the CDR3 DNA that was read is TGTGCCAGCAGCTTGGGGGACAGCCCTAACTATGGC.

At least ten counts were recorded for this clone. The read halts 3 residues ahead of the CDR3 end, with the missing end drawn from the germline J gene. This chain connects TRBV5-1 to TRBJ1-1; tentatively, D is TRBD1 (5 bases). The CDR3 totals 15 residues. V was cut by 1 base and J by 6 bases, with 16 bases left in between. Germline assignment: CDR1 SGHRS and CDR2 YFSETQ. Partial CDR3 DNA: TGCGCCAGCAGCTTGTCAGCAGGGTCTGTTTCTGAA. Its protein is CASSLSAGSVSE. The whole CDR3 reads CASSLSAGSVSEAFF.

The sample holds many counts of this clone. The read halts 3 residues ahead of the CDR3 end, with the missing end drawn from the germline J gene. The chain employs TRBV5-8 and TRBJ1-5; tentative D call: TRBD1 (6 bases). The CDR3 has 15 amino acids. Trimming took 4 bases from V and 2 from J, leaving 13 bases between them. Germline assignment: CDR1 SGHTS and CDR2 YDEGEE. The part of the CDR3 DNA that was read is TGTGCCAGCAGCCTGGGGACATTGGGCAATCAGCCC. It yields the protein CASSLGTLGNQP. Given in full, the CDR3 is CASSLGTLGNQPQHF.

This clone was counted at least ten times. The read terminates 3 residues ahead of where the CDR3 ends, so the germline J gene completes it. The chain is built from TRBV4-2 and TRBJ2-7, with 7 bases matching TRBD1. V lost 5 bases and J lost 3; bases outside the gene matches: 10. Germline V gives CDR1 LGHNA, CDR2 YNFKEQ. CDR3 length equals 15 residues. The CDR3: CASSGARDSNYEQYF. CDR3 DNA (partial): TGTGCCAGCAGCGGAGCCCGGGACAGCAACTACGAG.

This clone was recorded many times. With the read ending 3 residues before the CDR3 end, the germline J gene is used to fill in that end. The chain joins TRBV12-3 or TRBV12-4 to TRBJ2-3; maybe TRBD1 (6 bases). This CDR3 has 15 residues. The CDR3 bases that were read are TGTGCCAGCAGTGCGACAGGCCGCGGCAATCAGCCG. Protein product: CASSATGRGNQP. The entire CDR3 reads CASSATGRGNQPQYF.

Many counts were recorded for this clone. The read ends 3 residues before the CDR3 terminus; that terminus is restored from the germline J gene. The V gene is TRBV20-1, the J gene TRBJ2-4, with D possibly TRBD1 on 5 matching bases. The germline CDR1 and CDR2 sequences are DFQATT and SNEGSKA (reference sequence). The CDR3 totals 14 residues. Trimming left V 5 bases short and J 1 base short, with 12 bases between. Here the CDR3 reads CSAGAGSAKNIQYF. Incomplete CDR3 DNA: TGCAGTGCTGGGGCCGGGTCTGCCAAAAACATT.

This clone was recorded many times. CDR3 sequence reads: CASSGSRGASYNEQFF. The covered CDR3 bases are TGTGCCAGCAGTGGATCGCGGGGGGCTTCCTACAATGAG. The rearrangement joins TRBV2 to TRBJ2-1; 8 bases agree with TRBD2. The observed sequence ends 3 residues before the CDR3 terminus, with the missing tail filled in from the germline J gene. V gave up 4 bases and J gave up 1 base; unmatched junction bases: 6. Germline V gene lookup returns CDR1 SNHLY and CDR2 FYNNEI. There are 16 residues in the CDR3.

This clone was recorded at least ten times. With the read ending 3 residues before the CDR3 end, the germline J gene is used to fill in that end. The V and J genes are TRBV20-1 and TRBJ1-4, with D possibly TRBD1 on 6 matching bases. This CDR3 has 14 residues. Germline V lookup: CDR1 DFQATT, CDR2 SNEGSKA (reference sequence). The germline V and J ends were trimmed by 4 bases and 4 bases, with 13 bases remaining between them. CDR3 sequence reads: CSATRTDVNEKLFF. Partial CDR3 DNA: TGCAGTGCTACCCGGACAGACGTTAATGAAAAA.

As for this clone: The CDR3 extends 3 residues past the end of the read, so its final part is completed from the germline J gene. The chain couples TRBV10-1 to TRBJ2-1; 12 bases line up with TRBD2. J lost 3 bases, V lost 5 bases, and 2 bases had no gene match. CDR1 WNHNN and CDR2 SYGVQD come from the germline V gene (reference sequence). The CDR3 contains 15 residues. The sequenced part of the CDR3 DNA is TGCGCCAGCAGTAGGACTAGCGGGGACTACAATGAG. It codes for CASSRTSGDYNE. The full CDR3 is CASSRTSGDYNEQFF.

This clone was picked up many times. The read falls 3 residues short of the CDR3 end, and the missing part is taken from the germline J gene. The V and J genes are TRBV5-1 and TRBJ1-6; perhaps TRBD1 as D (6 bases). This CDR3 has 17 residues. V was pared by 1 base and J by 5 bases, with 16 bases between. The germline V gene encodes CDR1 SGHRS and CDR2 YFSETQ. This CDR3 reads CASSLWGLQGNNSPLHF. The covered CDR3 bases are TGCGCCAGCAGCTTGTGGGGGCTCCAGGGGAATAATTCACCC.

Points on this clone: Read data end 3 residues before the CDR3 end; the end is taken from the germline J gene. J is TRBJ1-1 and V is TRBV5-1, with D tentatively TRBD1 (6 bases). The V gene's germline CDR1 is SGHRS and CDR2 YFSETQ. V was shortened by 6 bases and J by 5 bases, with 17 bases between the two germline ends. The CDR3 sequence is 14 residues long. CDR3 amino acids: CASTKQGPKTEAFF. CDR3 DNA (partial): TGCGCCAGCACCAAGCAGGGGCCGAAGACTGAA.

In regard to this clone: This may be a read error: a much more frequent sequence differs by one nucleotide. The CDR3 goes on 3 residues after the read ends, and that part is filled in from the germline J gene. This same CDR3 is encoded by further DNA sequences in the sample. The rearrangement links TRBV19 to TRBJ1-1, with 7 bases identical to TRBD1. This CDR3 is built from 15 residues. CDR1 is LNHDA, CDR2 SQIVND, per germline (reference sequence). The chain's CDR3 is CASSMLGRGNTEAFF. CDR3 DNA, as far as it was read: TGTGCCAGTAGTATGTTGGGCAGGGGGAACACCGAA.

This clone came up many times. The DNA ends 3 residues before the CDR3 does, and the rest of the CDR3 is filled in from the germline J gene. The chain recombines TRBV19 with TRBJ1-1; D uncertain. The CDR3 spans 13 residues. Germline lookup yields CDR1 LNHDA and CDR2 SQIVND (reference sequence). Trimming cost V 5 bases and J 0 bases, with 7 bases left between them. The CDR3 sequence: CASSPTLNTEAFF. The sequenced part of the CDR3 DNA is TGTGCCAGTAGTCCTACCTTGAACACTGAA.

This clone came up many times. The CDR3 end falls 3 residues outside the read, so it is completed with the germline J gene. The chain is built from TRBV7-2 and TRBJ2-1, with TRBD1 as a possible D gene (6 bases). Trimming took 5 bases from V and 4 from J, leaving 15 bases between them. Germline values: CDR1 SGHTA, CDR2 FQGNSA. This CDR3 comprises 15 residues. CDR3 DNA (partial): TGTGCCAGCAGCGTAACCGGGACACAGTACAATGAG. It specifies CASSVTGTQYNE. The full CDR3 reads CASSVTGTQYNEQFF.

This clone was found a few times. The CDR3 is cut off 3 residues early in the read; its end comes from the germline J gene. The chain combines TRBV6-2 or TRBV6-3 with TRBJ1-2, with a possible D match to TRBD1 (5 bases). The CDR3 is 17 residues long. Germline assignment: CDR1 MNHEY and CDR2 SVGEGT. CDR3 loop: CASSFPLSRGDSYDYTF. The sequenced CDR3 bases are TGTGCCAGCAGCTTCCCCCTCTCGCGGGGGGACTCCTACGAC.

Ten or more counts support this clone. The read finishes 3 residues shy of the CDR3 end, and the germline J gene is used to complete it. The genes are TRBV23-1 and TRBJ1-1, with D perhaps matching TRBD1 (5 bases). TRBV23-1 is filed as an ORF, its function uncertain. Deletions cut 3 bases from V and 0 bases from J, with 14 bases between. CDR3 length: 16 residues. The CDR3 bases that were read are TGCGCCAGCAGTCAGACACGGGCGGACATGAACACTGAA. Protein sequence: CASSQTRADMNTE. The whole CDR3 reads CASSQTRADMNTEAFF.

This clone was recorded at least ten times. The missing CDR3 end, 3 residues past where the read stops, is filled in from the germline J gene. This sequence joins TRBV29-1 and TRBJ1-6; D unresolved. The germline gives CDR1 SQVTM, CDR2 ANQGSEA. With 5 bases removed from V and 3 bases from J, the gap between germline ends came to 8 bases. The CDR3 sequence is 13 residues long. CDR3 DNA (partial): TGCAGCGTTCGGTACAGCTATAATTCACCC. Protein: CSVRYSYNSP. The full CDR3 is CSVRYSYNSPLHF.